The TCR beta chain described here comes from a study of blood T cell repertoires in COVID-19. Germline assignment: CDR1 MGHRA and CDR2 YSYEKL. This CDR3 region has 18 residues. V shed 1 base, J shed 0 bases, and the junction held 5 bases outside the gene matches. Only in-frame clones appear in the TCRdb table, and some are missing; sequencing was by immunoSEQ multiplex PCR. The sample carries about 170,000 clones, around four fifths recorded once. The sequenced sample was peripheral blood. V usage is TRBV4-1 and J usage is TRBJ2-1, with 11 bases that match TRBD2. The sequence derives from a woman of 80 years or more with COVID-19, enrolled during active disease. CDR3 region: CASSQGLAGISSYNEQFF. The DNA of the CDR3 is TGCGCCAGCAGCCAAGGACTAGCGGGAATAAGCTCCTACAATGAGCAGTTCTTC.